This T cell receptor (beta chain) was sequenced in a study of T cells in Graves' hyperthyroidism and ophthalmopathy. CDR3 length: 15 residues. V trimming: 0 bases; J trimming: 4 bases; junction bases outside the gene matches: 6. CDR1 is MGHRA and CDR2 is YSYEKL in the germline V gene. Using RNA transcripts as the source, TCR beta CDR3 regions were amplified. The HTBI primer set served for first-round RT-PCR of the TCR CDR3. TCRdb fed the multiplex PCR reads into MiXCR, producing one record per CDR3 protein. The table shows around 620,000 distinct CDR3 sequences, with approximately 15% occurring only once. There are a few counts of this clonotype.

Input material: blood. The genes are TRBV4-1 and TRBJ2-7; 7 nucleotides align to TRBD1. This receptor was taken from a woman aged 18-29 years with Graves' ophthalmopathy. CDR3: CASSQDRNRGYEQYF. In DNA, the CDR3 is TGCGCCAGCAGCCAAGATAGAAACAGGGGATACGAGCAGTACTTC.